This T cell receptor beta chain was found in a study of Tregs in tolerant kidney transplant recipients. Whole-study findings and limits: Few patients were studied, so findings need validation in larger groups.

Only in-frame clones appear in the TCRdb table, and some are missing; sequencing was by immunoSEQ multiplex PCR. The sample has 60,000 to 75,000 clones, 80% to 90% seen once. As for this clone: Its specificity is unknown.

Unstimulated Tregs (CD4+CD25+CD127-) and CD4+CD25- non-Tregs were sorted from PBMCs. The sample consisted of Tregs from blood, taken before the transplant. The origin of this receptor is a human donor who received a combined kidney and bone marrow transplant.

The CDR3 loop reads CASSSRGHGAFF. CDR3 in DNA: TGTGCCAGCAGTTCGCGAGGGCATGGAGCTTTCTTT. V usage is TRBV2 and J usage is TRBJ1-1, with D unresolved. CDR1 and CDR2 from the germline V gene are SNHLY and FYNNEI. CDR3 length equals 12 residues. Trimming left V 5 bases short and J 10 bases short, with 14 bases between.